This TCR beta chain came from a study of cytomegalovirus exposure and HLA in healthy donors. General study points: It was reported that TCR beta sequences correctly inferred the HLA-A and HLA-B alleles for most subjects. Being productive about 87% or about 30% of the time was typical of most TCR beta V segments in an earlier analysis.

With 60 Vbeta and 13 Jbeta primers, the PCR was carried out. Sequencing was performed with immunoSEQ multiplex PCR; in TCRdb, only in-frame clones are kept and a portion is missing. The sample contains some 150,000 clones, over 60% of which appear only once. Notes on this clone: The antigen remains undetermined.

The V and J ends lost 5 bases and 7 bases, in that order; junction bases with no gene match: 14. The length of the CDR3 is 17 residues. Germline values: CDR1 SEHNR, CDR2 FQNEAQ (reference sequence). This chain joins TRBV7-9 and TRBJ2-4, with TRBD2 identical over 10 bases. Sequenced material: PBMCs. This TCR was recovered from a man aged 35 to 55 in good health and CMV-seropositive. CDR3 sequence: CASSPSSGRAEKNIQYF. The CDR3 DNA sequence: TGTGCCAGCAGCCCATCGAGCGGGAGGGCTGAAAAGAACATTCAGTACTTC.